This TCR beta chain was observed in a study of blood T cell repertoires in COVID-19. Study-level background: The origin of the acute and convalescent COVID-19 samples was the United States, Italy and Spain. From T cells, B-cell-depleted T cells, or PBMCs came the material, which was cDNA or gDNA.

The data were produced by immunoSEQ multiplex PCR, yet TCRdb's version contains in-frame clones alone and is incomplete. This repertoire shows approximately 170,000 clones, 84% found once; its top ten account for around 2.4%. This clone has just one count. The CDR3 covers 15 residues. This sequence was found in a human donor with acute or convalescent COVID-19. The donor label of this sample is uncertain. The sequenced sample consisted of peripheral blood. The chain employs TRBV21-1 and TRBJ2-2; the D segment call TRBD1 is taken from the table without a DNA check. TRBV21-1 is a recognized pseudogene. CDR3 DNA sequence: TGTGCCAGCAGCAAAGGGACAGGGTCCTCCGGGGAGCTGTTTTTT. Its protein product is CASSKGTGSSGELFF.